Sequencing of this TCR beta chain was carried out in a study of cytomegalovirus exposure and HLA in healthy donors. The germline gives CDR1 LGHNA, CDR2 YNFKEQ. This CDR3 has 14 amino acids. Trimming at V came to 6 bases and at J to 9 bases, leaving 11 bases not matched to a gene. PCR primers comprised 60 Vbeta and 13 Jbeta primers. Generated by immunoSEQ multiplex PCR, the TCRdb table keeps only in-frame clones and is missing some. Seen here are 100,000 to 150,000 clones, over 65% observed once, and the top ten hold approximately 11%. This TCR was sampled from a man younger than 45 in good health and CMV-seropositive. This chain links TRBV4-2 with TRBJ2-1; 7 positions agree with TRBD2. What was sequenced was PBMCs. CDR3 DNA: TGTGCCAGCAGACCTGGAAAGCGGGAAGGTGAGCAGTTCTTC. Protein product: CASRPGKREGEQFF.